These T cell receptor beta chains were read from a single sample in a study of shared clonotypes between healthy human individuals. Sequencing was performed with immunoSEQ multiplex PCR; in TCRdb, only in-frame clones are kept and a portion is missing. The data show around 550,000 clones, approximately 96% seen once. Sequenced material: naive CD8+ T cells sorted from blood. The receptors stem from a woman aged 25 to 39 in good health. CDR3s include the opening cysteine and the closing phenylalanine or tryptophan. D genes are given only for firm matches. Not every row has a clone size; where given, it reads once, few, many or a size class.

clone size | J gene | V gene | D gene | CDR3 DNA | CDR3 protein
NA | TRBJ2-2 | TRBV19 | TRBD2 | TGTGCCAGTAGTGTAGCGGGATTGGGTACCGGGGAGCTGTTTTTT | CASSVAGLGTGELFF
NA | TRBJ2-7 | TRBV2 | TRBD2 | TGTGCCAGCCGGACTAGCGGAGTTTCCTACGAGCAGTACTTC | CASRTSGVSYEQYF
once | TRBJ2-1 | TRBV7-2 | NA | TGTGCCAGCAGCATTAACAAACCTAACTACAATGAGCAGTTCTTC | CASSINKPNYNEQFF
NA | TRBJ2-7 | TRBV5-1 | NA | TGCGCCAGCAGCTTGGTAGGGGGGTTCGGCGAGCAGTACTTC | CASSLVGGFGEQYF
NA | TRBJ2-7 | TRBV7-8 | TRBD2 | TGTGCCAGCAGCTTTACTGGATCTAGCGGATACTCCTACGAGCAGTACTTC | CASSFTGSSGYSYEQYF
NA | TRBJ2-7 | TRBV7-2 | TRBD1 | TGTGCCAGCAGTTTACGGGGACAGGGGGGGTCCTACGAGCAGTACTTC | CASSLRGQGGSYEQYF
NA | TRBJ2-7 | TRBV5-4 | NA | TGTGCCAGCAGCTTGGGGTTAACAGGGTCTCTGGGTGAGCAGTACTTC | CASSLGLTGSLGEQYF
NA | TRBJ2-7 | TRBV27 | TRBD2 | TGTGCCAGCAGTTTAGCTAGCGGCCCAGGTTACGAGCAGTACTTC | CASSLASGPGYEQYF
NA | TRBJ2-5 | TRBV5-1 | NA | TGCGCCAGCAGCCCGGAATTCCAAGAGACCCAGTACTTC | CASSPEFQETQYF
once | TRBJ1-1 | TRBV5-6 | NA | TGTGCCAGCAGCTGGGGACGGTCTGTTGAAGCTTTCTTT | CASSWGRSVEAFF
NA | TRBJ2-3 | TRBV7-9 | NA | TGTGCCAGCAGCTTCTTTGTGGGACGGAAAGATACGCAGTATTTT | CASSFFVGRKDTQYF